This T cell receptor (beta chain) was recovered during a study of T cell responses to AZD1222 COVID-19 vaccine. The sample holds a few counts of this clone. Germline loops: CDR1 SGHVS, CDR2 FQNEAQ. The CDR3 contains 14 residues. With 6 bases removed from V and 8 bases from J, the gap between germline ends came to 19 bases. The table came from immunoSEQ multiplex PCR; TCRdb's copy has only in-frame clones and leaves some out. Of some 190,000 clones in the sample, roughly nine tenths were seen once. The clonotype was recovered from an adult in good health. The chain is built from TRBV7-8 and TRBJ1-2, with a tentative D call TRBD1 (6 bases). Sequencing was performed on peripheral blood, taken on day 0 of AZD1222 vaccination. The CDR3 nucleotides read TGTGCCAGCAGGCCCACCCCGGGGGCGGAGGGCTACACCTTC. Its protein product is CASRPTPGAEGYTF.